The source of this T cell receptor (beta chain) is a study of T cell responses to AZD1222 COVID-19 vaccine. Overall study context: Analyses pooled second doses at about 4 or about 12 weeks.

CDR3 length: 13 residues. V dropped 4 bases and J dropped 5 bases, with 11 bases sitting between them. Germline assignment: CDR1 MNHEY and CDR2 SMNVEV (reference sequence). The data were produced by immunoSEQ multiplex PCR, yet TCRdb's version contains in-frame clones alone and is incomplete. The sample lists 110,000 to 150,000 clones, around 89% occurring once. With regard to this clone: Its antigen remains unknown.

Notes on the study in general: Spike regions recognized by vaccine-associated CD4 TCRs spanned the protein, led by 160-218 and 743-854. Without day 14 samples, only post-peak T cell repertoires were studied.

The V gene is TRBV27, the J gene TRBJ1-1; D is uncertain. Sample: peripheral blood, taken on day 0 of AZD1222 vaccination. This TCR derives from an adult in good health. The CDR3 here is CASSYGVGTEAFF. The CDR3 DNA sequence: TGTGCCAGCAGTTATGGGGTGGGTACTGAAGCTTTCTTT.